One sample yielded the 32 T cell receptor beta chains listed below, sequenced in a study of blood T cell repertoires in COVID-19. TCRdb's copy holds only in-frame clones and misses some; the assay was immunoSEQ multiplex PCR. This table has 40,000 to 55,000 clones, around 88% appearing once. The sample consisted of peripheral blood. The receptors originated from a human donor in a cohort sampled during active COVID-19.

The chain employs TRBV24-1 and TRBJ2-2; TRBD2 aligns across 8 bases. Germline CDR1 reads KGHDR; CDR2 reads SFDVKD. The CDR3 runs 16 residues. V was pared by 4 bases and J by 4 bases, with 7 bases of the junction left unmatched. The CDR3 coding sequence is TGTGCCACCAGTGACCCCGGGGGGGGCCGCACCGGGGAGCTGTTTTTT. Translation: CATSDPGGGRTGELFF.

The V gene is TRBV5-1, the J gene TRBJ2-5, with TRBD1 identical over 7 bases. Germline-derived CDR1 and CDR2 are SGHRS and YFSETQ. CDR3 length: 15 residues. The trim removed 0 bases at V and 2 bases at J, leaving 4 bases unmatched. CDR3 in DNA: TGCGCCAGCAGCTTGGCGGGACAGCTACAAGAGACCCAGTACTTC. Translation: CASSLAGQLQETQYF.

This chain joins TRBV30 and TRBJ1-5, with D maybe TRBD1 (6 bases). Germline CDR1 reads GTSNPN; CDR2 reads SVGIG (reference sequence). V lost 2 bases and J lost 4, with 9 bases in between. The CDR3 contains 13 residues. CDR3 sequence: CAWSITGNQPQHF. In DNA, the CDR3 is TGTGCCTGGAGTATTACAGGGAATCAGCCCCAGCATTTT.

The J gene is TRBJ2-5, the V gene TRBV4-1, with TRBD2 matching over 8 bases. The CDR3 totals 16 residues. The V gene end was trimmed by 1 base and the J gene end by 5 bases; junction bases not matched to a gene: 9. Looked up from germline, CDR1 is MGHRA and CDR2 is YSYEKL. CDR3 in DNA: TGCGCCAGCAGCCAAGTCGGGGGGGCCGTCACTGAGACCCAGTACTTC. Protein product: CASSQVGGAVTETQYF.

This clone was seen only once. V usage is TRBV9 and J usage is TRBJ1-2, with 12 bases that match TRBD1. CDR1 and CDR2 (germline): SGDLS, YYNGEE. The CDR3 length is 14 residues. The V segment lost 4 bases and the J segment 8 bases; nucleotides outside the gene matches: 6. CDR3 DNA: TGTGCCAGCAGCAGGGGACAGGGGGCTGTAGGCTACACCTTC. Translated: CASSRGQGAVGYTF. Full variable domain (remainder filled in from reference TRBV9 and TRBJ1-2): DSGVTQTPKHLITATGQRVTLRCSPRSGDLSVYWYQQSLDQGLQFLIQYYNGEERAKGNILERFSAQQFPDLHSELNLSSLELGDSALYFCASSRGQGAVGYTFGSGTRLTVV.

This clone was observed a few times. DNA of the CDR3: TGTGCCAGCAGCCCTGGACTAGCGGGGGGGCCTAGGGTCCAAGAGACCCAGTACTTC. Translation gives CASSPGLAGGPRVQETQYF. This chain links TRBV7-3 with TRBJ2-5, with 15 bases identical to TRBD2. The trim removed 5 bases at V and 1 base at J, leaving 11 bases unmatched. The germline V gene encodes CDR1 SGHTA and CDR2 FQGTGA. CDR3 length equals 19 residues.

This clone was recorded once. V gene TRBV2 combines with J gene TRBJ2-7; D not resolved. The ends were cut back, 4 bases at V and 0 bases at J, with 13 bases in the middle. CDR3 length: 15 amino acids. Germline loops: CDR1 SNHLY, CDR2 FYNNEI. For the CDR3, the DNA is TGTGCCAGCAGTGCCCGAAATGGAGTCTCCTACGAGCAGTACTTC. This translates into CASSARNGVSYEQYF.

V gene TRBV7-9 combines with J gene TRBJ1-6; D perhaps matches TRBD1 (6 bases). Germline CDR1 is SEHNR and CDR2 is FQNEAQ (reference sequence). This CDR3 spans 14 amino acids. The V and J ends lost 5 bases and 7 bases respectively, with 12 bases between them. The CDR3 here is CASSETGPNSPLHF. The CDR3 region has the DNA TGTGCCAGCAGCGAGACAGGCCCAAATTCACCCCTCCACTTT. Combining the CDR3 with reference TRBV7-9 and TRBJ1-6 gives the whole variable domain DTGVSQNPRHKITKRGQNVTFRCDPISEHNRLYWYRQTLGQGPEFLTYFQNEAQLEKSRLLSDRFSAERPKGSFSTLEIQRTEQGDSAMYLCASSETGPNSPLHFGNGTRLTVT.

The table lists this clone with a count of one. The gene calls are TRBV19 and TRBJ1-5; 9 positions match TRBD1. Germline V gene data show CDR1 as LNHDA and CDR2 as SQIVND (reference sequence). The CDR3 loop spans 15 amino acids. J lost 4 bases, V lost 1 base, and 2 bases had no gene match. The CDR3: CASSIVTGGNQPQHF. The CDR3 nucleotides read TGTGCCAGTAGTATAGTGACAGGGGGTAATCAGCCCCAGCATTTT.

The rearrangement links TRBV5-1 to TRBJ2-7, with 7 bases matching TRBD2. CDR1 and CDR2 (germline): SGHRS, YFSETQ. V lost 0 bases, J lost 7 bases, and 19 bases stayed unmatched. CDR3 size: 18 residues. CDR3 nucleotides: TGCGCCAGCAGCTTGGAGTGGTCCGTTCGCGGGAGCTCGGGAGAGCAGTACTTC. As protein: CASSLEWSVRGSSGEQYF.

The chain recombines TRBV19 with TRBJ1-5, with 8 bases aligning to TRBD1. The CDR3 spans 16 residues. The germline gives CDR1 LNHDA, CDR2 SQIVND (reference sequence). Trimming took 7 bases from V and 6 from J; bases not matched to a gene: 14. CDR3 sequence reads: CASTQTGQGFRQPQHF. CDR3 sequence (DNA): TGTGCCAGTACCCAAACCGGACAGGGTTTTCGTCAGCCCCAGCATTTT.

There are many counts of this clone. The V call is TRBV10-3, the J call TRBJ2-7, with 11 positions matching TRBD1. V was pared by 4 bases and J by 6 bases, with 8 bases of the junction left unmatched. Germline V gives CDR1 ENHRY, CDR2 SYGVKD. CDR3 length: 15 amino acids. The CDR3 here is CAISATGTGGTEQYF. Written as DNA, the CDR3 is TGTGCCATCAGTGCAACGGGGACAGGGGGGACCGAGCAGTACTTC.

The chain employs TRBV7-2 and TRBJ1-5, with D possibly matching TRBD1 (6 bases). This CDR3 spans 13 amino acids. The germline V gene encodes CDR1 SGHTA and CDR2 FQGNSA. Trimming shortened V by 6 bases and J by 2 bases, and 8 bases separated the two germline ends. This chain's CDR3 is CASRQGGNQPQHF. DNA of the CDR3: TGTGCCAGCAGACAGGGTGGCAATCAGCCCCAGCATTTT.

This chain joins TRBV12-5 and TRBJ2-3; 7 bases are shared with TRBD1. The length of the CDR3 is 15 residues. J lost 1 base, V lost 5 bases, and 6 bases had no gene match. Germline V gives CDR1 LGHNT, CDR2 FRNRAP. The CDR3 region is CASGRTGDRTDTQYF. DNA of the CDR3: TGTGCTAGTGGTAGAACAGGGGATCGCACAGATACGCAGTATTTT.

The rearrangement joins TRBV20-1 to TRBJ2-7, with a tentative D call TRBD1 (5 bases). Germline CDR1 reads DFQATT; CDR2 reads SNEGSKA (reference sequence). V lost 3 bases and J lost 2, with 11 bases in between. The CDR3 length is 13 residues. The CDR3 region has the DNA TGCAGTGCTAGTTTGTTGGGGCCCTACGAGCAGTACTTC. Residues: CSASLLGPYEQYF.

The chain uses TRBV5-6 and TRBJ2-2; the D gene is possibly TRBD2 (5 bases). The CDR3 extends over 15 amino acids. With 3 bases removed from V and 4 bases from J, the gap between germline ends came to 13 bases. Germline CDR1 SGHDT, CDR2 YYEEEE. The DNA for the CDR3 is TGTGCCAGCAGCTGGGGTACTAGTCTCACCGGGGAGCTGTTTTTT. It is translated as CASSWGTSLTGELFF.

The rearrangement joins TRBV5-1 to TRBJ2-5; 8 bases match TRBD2. The CDR3 has 15 amino acids. Losses at the gene ends were 4 bases for V and 5 bases for J; bases not matched to a gene: 10. CDR1 and CDR2 from the germline V gene are SGHRS and YFSETQ. Here the CDR3 DNA reads TGCGCCAGCAGCCTTCTAATAGCGGGGAAGGAGACCCAGTACTTC. It is translated as CASSLLIAGKETQYF.

This clone occurred a few times. V and J are TRBV20-1 and TRBJ1-5; maybe TRBD1 (5 bases). The CDR3 contains 13 residues. The V gene lost 3 bases and the J gene lost 3 bases, with 9 bases spanning the gap. The germline gives CDR1 DFQATT, CDR2 SNEGSKA (reference sequence). The CDR3 loop is CSASRTNNQPQHF. DNA of the CDR3: TGCAGTGCTAGTCGGACAAACAATCAGCCCCAGCATTTT.

This clone was counted ten times or more. The CDR3 DNA reads TGTGCCAGCAGTAAACGGGGGGGAGGTACCGGGGAGCTGTTTTTT. Protein product: CASSKRGGGTGELFF. The chain uses TRBV7-8 and TRBJ2-2; TRBD2 agrees at 8 bases. CDR3 length: 15 amino acids. The J segment lost 5 bases and the V segment lost 6 bases, leaving 8 bases of the junction unmatched. Per the germline V gene, CDR1 is SGHVS and CDR2 is FQNEAQ.

The J gene is TRBJ1-4, the V gene TRBV9; no clear D gene. The CDR3 is made up of 15 amino acids. The germline CDR1 and CDR2 sequences are SGDLS and YYNGEE. With 0 bases removed from V and 8 bases from J, the gap between germline ends came to 14 bases. CDR3: CASSVGEGAGEKLFF. In DNA, the CDR3 is TGTGCCAGCAGCGTAGGTGAGGGCGCTGGGGAAAAACTGTTTTTT.

The chain is built from TRBV5-1 and TRBJ2-7; TRBD1 matches 10 bases. This CDR3 has 15 residues. Germline lookup yields CDR1 SGHRS and CDR2 YFSETQ. V lost 3 bases to trimming and J lost 3 bases; unmatched junction nucleotides: 6. CDR3 amino acids: CASSSGTGAFYEQYF. The CDR3 DNA sequence: TGCGCCAGCAGCTCTGGGACAGGGGCCTTCTACGAGCAGTACTTC.

V gene TRBV21-1 combines with J gene TRBJ2-3; the table's D call, TRBD1, was not checked against the DNA. TRBV21-1 is marked as a pseudogene. CDR3 length equals 16 residues. CDR3 in amino acids: CASSEGQAHGTDTQYF. CDR3 coding DNA: TGTGCCAGCAGCGAAGGACAGGCCCACGGGACAGATACGCAGTATTTT.

The chain joins TRBV18 to TRBJ1-3; D possibly corresponds to TRBD1 (5 bases). The germline V and J ends were trimmed by 1 base and 4 bases, with 5 bases remaining between them. CDR1 is KGHSH and CDR2 is LQKENI in the germline V gene. This CDR3 is 13 amino acids long. The CDR3 nucleotides read TGTGCCAGCTCACCACAGGGGGGAAACACCATATATTTT. This gives the protein CASSPQGGNTIYF.

This clone was detected only a few times. The genes are TRBV28 and TRBJ1-5; perhaps TRBD1 as D (5 bases). The CDR3 extends over 14 amino acids. Deletions cut 3 bases from V and 6 bases from J, with 12 bases between. CDR1 is MDHEN, CDR2 SYDVKM, per germline. The CDR3 DNA follows: TGTGCCAGCAGTTTTCAGGGATGGGGTCAGCCCCAGCATTTT. Protein product: CASSFQGWGQPQHF.

The rearrangement uses TRBV5-6 and TRBJ2-7, with a possible D match to TRBD1 (5 bases). This CDR3 is built from 14 residues. Trimming pared 1 base from V and 5 bases from J, leaving 13 bases between. The V gene's germline CDR1 is SGHDT and CDR2 YYEEEE. In DNA, the CDR3 is TGTGCCAGCAGCTTGAGGTCTCTCAGGGACGAGCAGTACTTC. Its protein is CASSLRSLRDEQYF. The full variable domain, its missing parts supplied by reference TRBV5-6 and TRBJ2-7, is DAGVTQSPTHLIKTRGQQVTLRCSPKSGHDTVSWYQQALGQGPQFIFQYYEEEERQRGNFPDRFSGHQFPNYSSELNVNALLLGDSALYLCASSLRSLRDEQYFGPGTRLTVT.

The V and J genes are TRBV15 and TRBJ1-4; D is possibly TRBD1 (5 bases). CDR1 LNHNV and CDR2 YYDKDF come from the germline V gene (reference sequence). The CDR3 extends over 15 amino acids. Trimming removed 0 bases from V and 8 bases from J, with 13 bases in between. The CDR3 here is CATSRDSGLGEKLFF. The CDR3 DNA is TGTGCCACCAGCAGAGACTCAGGGTTGGGCGAAAAACTGTTTTTT.

This clone was counted between two and nine times. Other nucleotide sequences in the sample specify the same CDR3. The chain couples TRBV27 to TRBJ1-6; D is perhaps TRBD1 (6 bases). Germline loops: CDR1 MNHEY, CDR2 SMNVEV (reference sequence). The CDR3 loop spans 14 amino acids. The V and J ends lost 3 bases and 9 bases respectively, with 12 bases between them. DNA for the CDR3: TGTGCCAGCAGTTTCCGGGGGGCGGGTTCACCCCTCCACTTT. It specifies CASSFRGAGSPLHF.

The chain uses TRBV5-8 and TRBJ1-3; a possible D gene is TRBD1 (6 bases). V was shortened by 2 bases and J by 0 bases, with 18 bases between the two germline ends. The CDR3 is made up of 18 amino acids. CDR1 and CDR2 (germline): SGHTS, YDEGEE. The CDR3 sequence is CASSLLNAGAFSGNTIYF. In DNA, the CDR3 is TGTGCCAGCAGCTTACTGAATGCAGGGGCTTTCTCTGGAAACACCATATATTTT. The whole variable domain, remainder taken from reference TRBV5-8 and TRBJ1-3, is EAGVTQSPTHLIKTRGQQATLRCSPISGHTSVYWYQQALGLGLQFLLWYDEGEERNRGNFPPRFSGRQFPNYSSELNVNALELEDSALYLCASSLLNAGAFSGNTIYFGEGSWLTVV.

The chain recombines TRBV19 with TRBJ2-1, with 7 bases fitting TRBD1. The junction had 14 bases not matched to a gene; V was cut back by 10 bases and J by 8 bases. The CDR3 extends over 14 amino acids. Germline-derived CDR1 and CDR2 are LNHDA and SQIVND (reference sequence). The CDR3 loop reads CATLQGKPTDEQFF. CDR3 in DNA: TGTGCCACCTTACAGGGGAAGCCTACCGATGAGCAGTTCTTC.

The chain uses TRBV27 and TRBJ1-5, with D possibly matching TRBD1 (5 bases). The CDR3 covers 15 residues. In germline, CDR1 is MNHEY, CDR2 SMNVEV (reference sequence). Trimming shortened V by 2 bases and J by 0 bases, and 8 bases separated the two germline ends. CDR3 sequence: CASSLTGDSNQPQHF. CDR3 nucleotide sequence: TGTGCCAGCAGTTTAACAGGCGATAGCAATCAGCCCCAGCATTTT.

The chain uses TRBV18 and TRBJ2-7; 9 nucleotides line up with TRBD2. The CDR3 extends over 17 amino acids. CDR1 and CDR2 (germline): KGHSH, LQKENI. Trimming removed 5 bases from V and 0 bases from J; junction bases left unmatched: 11. The CDR3 sequence is CASSLISGGPSSYEQYF. CDR3 coding DNA: TGTGCCAGCTCATTGATTAGCGGGGGTCCTAGCTCCTACGAGCAGTACTTC.

The chain uses TRBV5-1 and TRBJ1-3, with D possibly being TRBD1 (5 bases). Germline V CDR1 and CDR2: SGHRS, YFSETQ. This CDR3 has 14 residues. The ends were cut back, 0 bases at V and 8 bases at J, with 12 bases in the middle. CDR3 in DNA: TGCGCCAGCAGCTTGGAAGGCCCGGGGGACACCATATATTTT. Amino acids: CASSLEGPGDTIYF.